This T cell receptor (beta chain) is from a study of cytomegalovirus exposure and HLA in healthy donors. Whole-study results and caveats: Diagnosis of cytomegalovirus status made by the classifier reportedly showed high specificity and sensitivity.

CDR3 length equals 15 residues. In germline, CDR1 is SNHLY, CDR2 FYNNEI. V gave up 5 bases and J gave up 1 base; unmatched junction bases: 5. 13 Jbeta primers and 60 Vbeta primers were used for the PCR. TCRdb's copy holds only in-frame clones and misses some; the assay was immunoSEQ multiplex PCR. The sample lists 140,000 to 150,000 clones, about 82% seen once, with approximately 3% in the top ten. In the case of this clone: As yet, its antigen is unknown.

This chain uses TRBV2 with TRBJ1-1; 9 nucleotides match TRBD1. This receptor was taken from a male donor in good health and CMV-seronegative. The specimen sequenced was PBMCs. The DNA for the CDR3 is TGTGCCAGCAGTCGGGACAGGGCGAAGAACACTGAAGCTTTCTTT. This codes for CASSRDRAKNTEAFF.